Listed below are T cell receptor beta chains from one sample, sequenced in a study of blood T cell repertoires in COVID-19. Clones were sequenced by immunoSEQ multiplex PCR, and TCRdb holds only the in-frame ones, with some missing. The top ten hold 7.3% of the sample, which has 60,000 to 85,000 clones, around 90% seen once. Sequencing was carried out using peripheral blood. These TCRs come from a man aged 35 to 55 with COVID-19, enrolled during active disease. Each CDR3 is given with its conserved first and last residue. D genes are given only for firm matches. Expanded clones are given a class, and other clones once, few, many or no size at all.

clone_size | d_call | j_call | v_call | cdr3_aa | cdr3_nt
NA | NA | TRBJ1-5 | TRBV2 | CASKSQTDQPQHF | TGTGCCAGCAAGTCCCAAACTGATCAGCCCCAGCATTTT
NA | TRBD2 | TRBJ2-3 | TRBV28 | CASSLSGTGHHTQYF | TGTGCCAGCAGTTTGAGCGGGACGGGGCACCATACGCAGTATTTT
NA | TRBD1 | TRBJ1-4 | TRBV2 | CASRTGTGRNEKLFF | TGTGCCAGCAGAACCGGGACAGGGCGAAATGAAAAACTGTTTTTT
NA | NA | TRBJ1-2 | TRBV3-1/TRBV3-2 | CASSQAGVHGYTF | TGTGCCAGCAGCCAAGCGGGGGTTCATGGCTACACCTTC
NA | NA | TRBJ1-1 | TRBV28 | CASSLWEEPNTEAFF | TGTGCCAGCAGTTTGTGGGAGGAACCTAACACTGAAGCTTTCTTT
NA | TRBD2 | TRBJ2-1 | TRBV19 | CASSTNQRGGMNEQFF | TGTGCCAGTAGTACGAATCAGCGGGGGGGGATGAATGAGCAGTTCTTC
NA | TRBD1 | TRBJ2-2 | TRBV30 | CAWSAQGTGELFF | TGTGCCTGGAGTGCACAGGGGACCGGGGAGCTGTTTTTT
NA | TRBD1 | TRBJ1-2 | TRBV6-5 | CASSYAAGGYGYTF | TGTGCCAGCAGTTACGCCGCAGGGGGCTATGGCTACACCTTC
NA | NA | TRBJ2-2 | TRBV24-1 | CATSDINTGELFF | TGTGCCACCAGTGATATAAACACCGGGGAGCTGTTTTTT
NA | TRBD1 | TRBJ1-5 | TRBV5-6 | CASSLGQGAGNQPQHF | TGTGCCAGCAGCTTGGGACAGGGGGCTGGTAATCAGCCCCAGCATTTT
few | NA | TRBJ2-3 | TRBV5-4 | CASSLGRGAQADTQYF | TGTGCCAGCAGCCTGGGTCGGGGGGCGCAGGCAGATACGCAGTATTTT
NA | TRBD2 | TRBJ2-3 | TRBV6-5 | CASSYERGEATDTQYF | TGTGCCAGCAGTTACGAGCGGGGGGAGGCCACAGATACGCAGTATTTT
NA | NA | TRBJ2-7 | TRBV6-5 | CASSTKTGFEQYF | TGTGCCAGCAGTACTAAGACGGGGTTCGAGCAGTACTTC
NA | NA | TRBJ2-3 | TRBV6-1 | CASSEIGFRADTQYF | TGTGCCAGCAGTGAAATCGGGTTTCGAGCGGATACGCAGTATTTT
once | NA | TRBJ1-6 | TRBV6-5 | CASSYSEASGSLHF | TGTGCCAGCAGTTACTCGGAGGCGTCGGGGTCCCTCCACTTT
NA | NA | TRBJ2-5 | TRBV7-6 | CASSLRAPRTNQETQYF | TGTGCCAGCAGCTTAAGGGCACCTAGGACTAACCAAGAGACCCAGTACTTC
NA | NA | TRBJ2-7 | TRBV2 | CASSERAGGEQYF | TGTGCCAGCAGTGAACGGGCCGGGGGTGAGCAGTACTTC
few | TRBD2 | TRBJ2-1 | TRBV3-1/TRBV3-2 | CASSPRGVGEQFF | TGTGCCAGCAGTCCACGGGGGGTGGGTGAGCAGTTCTTC
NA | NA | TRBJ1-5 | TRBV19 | CASSWTPNQPQHF | TGTGCCAGTAGTTGGACACCCAATCAGCCCCAGCATTTT
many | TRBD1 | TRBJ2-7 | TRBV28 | CASSPDRGNYEQYF | TGTGCCAGCAGTCCTGACAGGGGGAACTACGAGCAGTACTTC